Sequencing of this T cell receptor beta chain was carried out in a study of control samples from healthy donors and cancer patients. V shed 4 bases and J shed 4 bases, with 11 bases lying between them. Germline-derived CDR1 and CDR2 are SGHRS and YFSETQ. The CDR3 spans 13 residues. Repertoires were generated with immunoSEQ multiplex PCR, while TCRdb's copy carries only in-frame clones and drops some. Found here are 150,000 or so clones, just under 95% of them singletons; the top ten hold more than 13%. This receptor was taken from a man aged 55 to 70 with colorectal cancer. The V and J genes are TRBV5-1 and TRBJ2-5; tentatively, D is TRBD2 (5 bases). The sequenced sample consisted of PBMCs. DNA of the CDR3: TGCGCCAGCAGCGGAGGACTGGGAGAGACCCAGTACTTC. Amino acid sequence: CASSGGLGETQYF.